This TCR beta chain came from a study of cytomegalovirus exposure and HLA in healthy donors. On this clone itself: Its specificity is not known. The junction and the germline gene differ at one end; a read error may be behind it.

The CDR3 consists of 17 residues. Germline V gene sequence: CDR1 LNHDA, CDR2 SQIVND (reference sequence). 60 Vbeta and 13 Jbeta primers were used in PCR. Assay used: immunoSEQ multiplex PCR; TCRdb lists only in-frame clones, some missing. The sample includes around 140,000 clones, approximately 80% seen only once; the top ten take roughly 1.5%. Study-level findings and limits: Links to common viral pathogens appeared, in a later analysis, for several of the most significant clusters. Analyzed later, association rates of TCRs varied across HLA loci, with DRB1 most and HLA-C fewest. HLA alleles were associated with 15,000 to 20,000 TCR beta sequences in a later analysis at 0.05 false discovery rate.

The chain recombines TRBV19 with TRBJ2-5, with TRBD2 matching over 12 bases. The receptor was derived from a woman between 18 and 30 years old in good health and CMV-seronegative. Sequenced sample: PBMCs. Here the CDR3 DNA reads TGTGCCAACTTGAGGACTAGCGGGAAAGGCGGGGCTGAGGGCTTCGACTTC. Amino acids: CANLRTSGKGGAEGFDF.